This T cell receptor beta chain was retrieved from a study of cytomegalovirus exposure and HLA in healthy donors. The CDR3 is 17 amino acids. Germline CDR1 and CDR2: LNHDA and SQIVND (reference sequence). Trimming shortened V by 10 bases and J by 0 bases, and 22 bases separated the two germline ends. The PCR used 60 Vbeta and 13 Jbeta primers. Using immunoSEQ multiplex PCR, the repertoire was profiled, and TCRdb retains in-frame clones only, with some absent. Of fewer than 120,000 clones in the sample, more than 60% were seen once. While unrecorded immune exposures were likely, the donors were nominally healthy when sampled.

Sequencing used PBMCs. The origin of this receptor is a man younger than 45 in good health and CMV-seropositive. The chain couples TRBV19 to TRBJ1-3; D call uncertain. The CDR3 loop reads CATRESGLPFSGNTIYF. In nucleotides, the CDR3 is TGTGCCACTAGAGAGAGTGGACTGCCCTTCTCTGGAAACACCATATATTTT.